The sample holds many counts of the clone carrying this T cell receptor beta chain. The target antigen is unknown. This record comes from a study of CD8 T cells in ankylosing spondylitis. Study conclusions and caveats: Disease-linked clones were reportedly significantly enriched in matched ankylosing spondylitis synovial fluid. Disease-linked clones were CD8+ and relatively rare in peripheral blood. The study identified a TCR beta motif of fewer than 10 highly homologous variants that appeared characteristic of ankylosing spondylitis blood.

Making the TCR beta libraries involved quantitative 5'-RACE with molecular barcodes. TCRdb re-analysed the 5' RACE reads in MiXCR, keeping a single row per CDR3 protein. The profile shows fewer than 550,000 distinct CDR3 sequences, roughly 5.2% of them singletons. The CDR3 is 17 amino acids. The V end lost 0 bases, the J end lost 3 bases, and 17 bases lay between the germline ends. The germline CDR1 and CDR2 sequences are LGHNA and YSLEER. The receptor was derived from a male donor with ankylosing spondylitis. The chain links TRBV4-3 to TRBJ1-1; D is ambiguous. Sample: blood, either unsorted or a sorted T cell fraction (not recorded which). In DNA form, the CDR3 reads TGCGCCAGCAGCCAAGATTACCATCATGGGGAATACACTGAAGCTTTCTTT. It encodes CASSQDYHHGEYTEAFF.